This TCR beta chain was found in a study of technical replicates of blood from several donors. Germline V gene sequence: CDR1 ENHRY, CDR2 SYGVKD. This CDR3 region has 17 residues. V was pared by 4 bases and J by 0 bases, with 13 bases between. Assay used: immunoSEQ multiplex PCR; TCRdb lists only in-frame clones, some missing. The table lists tens of thousands of clones, around 96% of them singletons. The sample comprised T cells isolated from PBMCs. The TCR was taken from a human donor in good health. V is TRBV10-3 and J is TRBJ2-6; no firm D call. The CDR3 loop is CAISGAEINSGANVLTF. DNA for the CDR3: TGTGCCATCAGTGGGGCAGAGATAAACTCTGGGGCCAACGTCCTGACTTTC.